The T cell receptor beta chain described here comes from a study of cytotoxic CD8 clonotypes in ibrutinib-treated CLL. Across the whole study: The samples contained over 250,000 productive templates on average. They also contained an average of approximately 100,000 productive rearrangements. Study conclusions and caveats: The study found clonality rose at ibrutinib response, then fell toward baseline at progression.

The assay was immunoSEQ multiplex PCR, and TCRdb's table has in-frame clones only and misses some. This table has about 160,000 clones, more than 65% appearing once. Comment on this clone: Its target is unknown. The junction does not match germline at one end; this may be a read error.

The CDR3 has 15 residues. Germline CDR1 and CDR2: SSHAT and FNYEAQ (reference sequence). This clonotype was sampled from a human donor with chronic lymphocytic leukemia. The input for sequencing was PBMCs, taken after 12 months of ibrutinib treatment. The gene calls are TRBV7-7 and TRBJ1-4, with D unclear. The CDR3 spells CASSQDGRANEKLFF. The CDR3 DNA follows: TGTGCTAGCAGCCAGGACGGGAGGGCTAATGAAAAACTGTTTTTT.